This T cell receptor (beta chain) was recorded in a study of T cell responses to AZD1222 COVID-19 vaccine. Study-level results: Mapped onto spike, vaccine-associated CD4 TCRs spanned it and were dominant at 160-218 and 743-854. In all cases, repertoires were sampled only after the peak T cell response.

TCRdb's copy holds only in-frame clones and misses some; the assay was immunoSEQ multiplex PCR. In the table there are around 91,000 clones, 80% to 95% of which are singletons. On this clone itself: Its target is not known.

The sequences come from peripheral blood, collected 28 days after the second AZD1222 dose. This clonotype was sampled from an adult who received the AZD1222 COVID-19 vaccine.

The CDR3 DNA follows: TGTGCCTGGAGTTTTGGGGCTCGGACTAATGAAAAACTGTTTTTT. Amino acids: CAWSFGARTNEKLFF. V is TRBV30 and J is TRBJ1-4, with a possible D match to TRBD1 (5 bases). The germline V and J ends were trimmed by 2 bases and 2 bases, with 12 bases remaining between them. This CDR3 has 15 residues. The germline V gene has CDR1 GTSNPN and CDR2 SVGIG (reference sequence).